What follows are 25 T cell receptor beta chains derived from one specimen sequenced in a study of chemoradiotherapy in HPV16-positive cancers. Profiling relied on immunoSEQ multiplex PCR, and the TCRdb table lists in-frame clones only, not all of them. The sample comprises tens of thousands of clones, over 65% of which are singletons, and around 5.5% rests with the top ten. Sequenced here: blood, sampled from a patient who underwent chemoradiotherapy. These receptors all come from a human donor with HPV-associated anogenital cancer.

The rearrangement joins TRBV7-9 to TRBJ2-1, with 7 bases aligning to TRBD1. The CDR3 loop spans 15 amino acids. The V gene's germline CDR1 is SEHNR and CDR2 FQNEAQ (reference sequence). The junction had 12 bases not matched to a gene; V was cut back by 5 bases and J by 8 bases. CDR3 sequence: CASSVRGGALDEQFF. As DNA, the CDR3 is TGTGCCAGCAGCGTTCGAGGGGGCGCCTTGGATGAGCAGTTCTTC.

This chain uses TRBV10-3 with TRBJ1-1; D gene unclear. The CDR3 sequence is 13 residues long. The germline CDR1 and CDR2 sequences are ENHRY and SYGVKD. The ends were cut back, 3 bases at V and 0 bases at J, with 5 bases in the middle. For the CDR3, the DNA is TGTGCCATCAGTGAAACTTTGAACACTGAAGCTTTCTTT. Translated, it gives CAISETLNTEAFF.

The V and J genes are TRBV6-5 and TRBJ1-1; 8 nucleotides match TRBD1. Trimming took 6 bases from V and 0 from J; bases not matched to a gene: 0. The CDR3 totals 13 residues. Germline V lookup: CDR1 MNHEY, CDR2 SVGAGI. The DNA for the CDR3 is TGTGCCAGCAGGACAGGGGTGAACACTGAAGCTTTCTTT. Its translation: CASRTGVNTEAFF.

The V call is TRBV18, the J call TRBJ1-6; tentative D call: TRBD1 (5 bases). The germline V gene has CDR1 KGHSH and CDR2 LQKENI. V lost 2 bases and J lost 5, with 7 bases in between. The CDR3 is made up of 14 amino acids. In DNA, the CDR3 is TGTGCCAGCTCACCAGGGGCAGATAATTCACCCCTCCACTTT. Its protein product is CASSPGADNSPLHF.

V usage is TRBV2 and J usage is TRBJ2-3, with 8 bases identical to TRBD2. The CDR3 spans 14 residues. The V gene end was trimmed by 6 bases and the J gene end by 1 base; junction bases not matched to a gene: 3. CDR1 and CDR2 from the germline V gene are SNHLY and FYNNEI. CDR3 residues: CASRGLAGTDTQYF. In nucleotides, the CDR3 is TGTGCCAGCAGAGGACTAGCAGGCACAGATACGCAGTATTTT.

The table lists this clone with a few counts. The chain has TRBV7-2 and TRBJ1-2; D not certain. The CDR3 contains 13 residues. Per germline, CDR1 SGHTA and CDR2 FQGNSA. Trimming cost V 11 bases and J 11 bases, with 24 bases left between them. The CDR3 region has the DNA TGTGCCCTTAAAAATCGGGCTTCCAATCAGTACACCTTC. Translating gives CALKNRASNQYTF.

The rearrangement links TRBV5-4 to TRBJ2-2, with 9 bases lining up with TRBD1. The CDR3 loop spans 15 amino acids. The ends lost 5 bases at V and 8 bases at J; junction bases unmatched: 10. CDR1 and CDR2 from the germline V gene are SGHNT and YYREEE (reference sequence). Written as DNA, the CDR3 is TGTGCCAGCAGGACCGGAACAGGGGGCAGGGGGGAGCTGTTTTTT. Translating gives CASRTGTGGRGELFF.

The chain recombines TRBV9 with TRBJ1-6, with 9 bases matching TRBD1. Per germline, CDR1 SGDLS and CDR2 YYNGEE. V lost 0 bases and J lost 7; bases outside the gene matches: 5. The CDR3 spans 16 residues. The CDR3 here is CASSVAPGTGNSPLHF. In DNA form, the CDR3 reads TGTGCCAGCAGCGTAGCTCCCGGGACAGGGAATTCACCCCTCCACTTT.

The chain recombines TRBV5-1 with TRBJ1-1, with 7 positions matching TRBD1. V was clipped by 0 bases and J by 4 bases; unmatched bases: 21. The CDR3 length is 20 residues. The germline V gene has CDR1 SGHRS and CDR2 YFSETQ. The CDR3 bases are TGCGCCAGCAGCTTGGGGGAAAACAGGGGTGGGTCATTTCTGAGCACTGAAGCTTTCTTT. This gives the protein CASSLGENRGGSFLSTEAFF. Together with reference TRBV5-1 and TRBJ1-1, the CDR3 gives the full variable domain: KAGVTQTPRYLIKTRGQQVTLSCSPISGHRSVSWYQQTPGQGLQFLFEYFSETQRNKGNFPGRFSGRQFSNSRSEMNVSTLELGDSALYLCASSLGENRGGSFLSTEAFFGQGTRLTVV.

The V and J genes are TRBV9 and TRBJ2-1, with D possibly TRBD2 on 7 matching bases. This CDR3 region has 15 residues. V was trimmed by 4 bases and J by 6 bases, leaving 17 bases between them. The germline V gene has CDR1 SGDLS and CDR2 YYNGEE. CDR3 sequence reads: CASSSQFGGRNEQFF. The CDR3 nucleotides are TGTGCCAGCAGCTCTCAATTCGGGGGGCGCAATGAGCAGTTCTTC.

The V gene is TRBV5-1, the J gene TRBJ1-1; TRBD1 matches at 8 bases. The ends lost 1 base at V and 1 base at J; junction bases unmatched: 3. The CDR3 sequence is 15 residues long. Germline-derived CDR1 and CDR2 are SGHRS and YFSETQ. The chain's CDR3 is CASSLPTGANTEAFF. CDR3 coding DNA: TGCGCCAGCAGCTTGCCGACAGGGGCGAACACTGAAGCTTTCTTT.

The chain joins TRBV10-3 to TRBJ2-5, with D perhaps matching TRBD1 or TRBD2 (6 bases each). The DNA end is a closer match to TRBJ2-7, so the J assignment may be wrong. Germline CDR1 and CDR2: ENHRY and SYGVKD. The CDR3 has 15 residues. The CDR3 loop is CAISESGGAISEQYF. In nucleotides, the CDR3 is TGTGCCATCAGTGAGTCGGGGGGCGCGATCAGCGAGCAGTACTTC.

The J gene is TRBJ2-7, the V gene TRBV11-2, with D hard to call. The length of the CDR3 is 15 residues. Germline-derived CDR1 and CDR2 are SGHAT and FQNNGV. V was cut by 5 bases and J by 2 bases, with 16 bases left in between. CDR3 amino acids: CASSLESTVAYEQYF. The CDR3 nucleotides read TGTGCCAGCAGCCTGGAATCCACAGTTGCCTACGAGCAGTACTTC.

The chain carries TRBV11-2 and TRBJ1-3, with D unclear. Germline-derived CDR1 and CDR2 are SGHAT and FQNNGV. The CDR3 spans 16 residues. V lost 5 bases to trimming and J lost 5 bases, with 19 bases between them. Written as DNA, the CDR3 is TGTGCCAGCAGCCGCGACCCGACAACTACCCGAAACACCATATATTTT. It encodes CASSRDPTTTRNTIYF. Drawing the rest from reference TRBV11-2 and TRBJ1-3, the complete variable domain is EAGVAQSPRYKIIEKRQSVAFWCNPISGHATLYWYQQILGQGPKLLIQFQNNGVVDDSQLPKDRFSAERLKGVDSTLKIQPAKLEDSAVYLCASSRDPTTTRNTIYFGEGSWLTVV.

This chain connects TRBV5-1 to TRBJ1-4, with TRBD1 as a possible D gene (6 bases). CDR1 and CDR2 from the germline V gene are SGHRS and YFSETQ. V was cut by 4 bases and J by 5 bases, with 9 bases left in between. CDR3 size: 13 residues. This CDR3 is CASSPDRNEKLFF. CDR3 nucleotides: TGCGCCAGCAGCCCCGACAGGAATGAAAAACTGTTTTTT.

The chain couples TRBV19 to TRBJ2-2; the match to TRBD2 covers 7 bases. The CDR3 consists of 18 residues. The germline V gene encodes CDR1 LNHDA and CDR2 SQIVND (reference sequence). The V segment lost 0 bases and the J segment 2 bases; nucleotides outside the gene matches: 9. CDR3 coding DNA: TGTGCCAGTAGTATAGAAGGGGCGGGCGGGAGAAACACCGGGGAGCTGTTTTTT. Its protein product is CASSIEGAGGRNTGELFF.

The chain joins TRBV6-5 to TRBJ1-1; perhaps TRBD1 as D (5 bases). CDR3 length equals 14 residues. Germline values: CDR1 MNHEY, CDR2 SVGAGI. V lost 0 bases and J lost 7, with 12 bases in between. CDR3 residues: CASSYSPWTLEAFF. CDR3 nucleotide sequence: TGTGCCAGCAGTTACTCACCCTGGACACTTGAAGCTTTCTTT.

This clone appeared once. The genes are TRBV5-8 and TRBJ2-6; 9 positions agree with TRBD1. The V gene end was trimmed by 8 bases and the J gene end by 1 base; junction bases not matched to a gene: 19. CDR1 is SGHTS and CDR2 is YDEGEE in the germline V gene. This CDR3 is 20 amino acids long. The chain's CDR3 is CASVYDGTGGLPSGANVLTF. CDR3 in DNA: TGTGCCAGTGTGTACGACGGAACAGGGGGCCTCCCGTCTGGGGCCAACGTCCTGACTTTC.

This chain uses TRBV9 with TRBJ1-2; D ambiguous. The V and J ends lost 0 bases and 6 bases respectively, with 9 bases between them. Looked up from germline, CDR1 is SGDLS and CDR2 is YYNGEE. This CDR3 is built from 13 residues. The DNA of the CDR3 is TGTGCCAGCAGCGTAGGTTCACTAAATGGCTACACCTTC. Its protein product is CASSVGSLNGYTF.

The chain joins TRBV30 to TRBJ1-2; tentative D call: TRBD1 (6 bases). The germline CDR1 and CDR2 sequences are GTSNPN and SVGIG (reference sequence). Trimming took off 5 bases at V and 6 bases at J, with 13 bases between the two ends. The CDR3 sequence is 12 residues long. The chain's CDR3 is CAWRRDIHGYTF. CDR3 bases: TGTGCCTGGCGCCGGGACATACATGGCTACACCTTC. The whole variable domain, filled in from reference TRBV30 and TRBJ1-2, reads SQTIHQWPATLVQPVGSPLSLECTVEGTSNPNLYWYRQAAGRGLQLLFYSVGIGQISSEVPQNLSASRPQDRQFILSSKKLLLSDSGFYLCAWRRDIHGYTFGSGTRLTVV.

The CDR3 coding sequence is TGCGCCAGCAGCAACCGGACAGGGGCTGGAAACACCATATATTTT. Protein sequence: CASSNRTGAGNTIYF. The chain has TRBV5-1 and TRBJ1-3; 9 bases match TRBD1. The CDR3 covers 15 residues. From germline, CDR1 is SGHRS and CDR2 YFSETQ. J lost 2 bases, V lost 4 bases, and 4 bases had no gene match.

CDR3 amino acids: CASSFGGRNTDTQYF. CDR3 in DNA: TGCGCCAGCAGCTTTGGGGGCCGAAACACAGATACGCAGTATTTT. V and J are TRBV5-1 and TRBJ2-3, with a weak D call TRBD1 (6 bases). Germline CDR1 reads SGHRS; CDR2 reads YFSETQ. V shed 2 bases and J shed 2 bases, with 12 bases lying between them. The CDR3 spans 15 residues. Looking up the rest from reference TRBV5-1 and TRBJ2-3 gives the full variable domain: KAGVTQTPRYLIKTRGQQVTLSCSPISGHRSVSWYQQTPGQGLQFLFEYFSETQRNKGNFPGRFSGRQFSNSRSEMNVSTLELGDSALYLCASSFGGRNTDTQYFGPGTRLTVL.

CDR3 amino acids: CASSLDGGRLVSSGYTF. DNA for the CDR3: TGTGCCAGCAGCTTGGATGGGGGGCGCTTGGTTAGTTCCGGCTACACCTTC. The rearrangement links TRBV5-8 to TRBJ1-2, with a possible D match to TRBD1 (6 bases). CDR1 is SGHTS, CDR2 YDEGEE, per germline. V was cut by 0 bases and J by 8 bases, with 23 bases left in between. The CDR3 length is 17 residues.

CDR3 nucleotides: TGTGCCAGCAGCTCAGTAGCGGGGGGGTTGTCAGATACGCAGTATTTT. This gives the protein CASSSVAGGLSDTQYF. This chain joins TRBV13 and TRBJ2-3; 11 bases map to TRBD2. Germline V gene sequence: CDR1 PRHDT, CDR2 FYEKMQ (reference sequence). Trimming cost V 4 bases and J 4 bases; bases outside gene matches: 7. This CDR3 contains 16 residues.

This chain connects TRBV5-1 to TRBJ1-1; D remains unclear. V dropped 3 bases and J dropped 1 base, with 10 bases sitting between them. The CDR3 is made up of 14 amino acids. Germline assignment: CDR1 SGHRS and CDR2 YFSETQ. The CDR3 DNA is TGCGCCAGCAGCTCAACTCAGACGAACACTGAAGCTTTCTTT. Residues: CASSSTQTNTEAFF.